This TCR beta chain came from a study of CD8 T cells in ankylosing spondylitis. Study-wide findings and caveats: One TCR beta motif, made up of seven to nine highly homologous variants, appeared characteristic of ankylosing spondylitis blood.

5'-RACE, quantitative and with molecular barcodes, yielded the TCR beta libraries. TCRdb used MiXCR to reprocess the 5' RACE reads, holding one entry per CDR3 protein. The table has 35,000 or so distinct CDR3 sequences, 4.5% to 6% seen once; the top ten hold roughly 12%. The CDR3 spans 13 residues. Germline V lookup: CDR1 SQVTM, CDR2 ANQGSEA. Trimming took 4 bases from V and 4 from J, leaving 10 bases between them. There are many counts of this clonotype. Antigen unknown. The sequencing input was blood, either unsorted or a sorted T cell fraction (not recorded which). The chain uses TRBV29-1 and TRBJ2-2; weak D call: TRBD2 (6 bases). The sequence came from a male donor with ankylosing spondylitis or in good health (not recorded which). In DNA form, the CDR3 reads TGCAGCGTTGGCGGGACGGGCACCGGGGAGCTGTTTTTT. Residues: CSVGGTGTGELFF.